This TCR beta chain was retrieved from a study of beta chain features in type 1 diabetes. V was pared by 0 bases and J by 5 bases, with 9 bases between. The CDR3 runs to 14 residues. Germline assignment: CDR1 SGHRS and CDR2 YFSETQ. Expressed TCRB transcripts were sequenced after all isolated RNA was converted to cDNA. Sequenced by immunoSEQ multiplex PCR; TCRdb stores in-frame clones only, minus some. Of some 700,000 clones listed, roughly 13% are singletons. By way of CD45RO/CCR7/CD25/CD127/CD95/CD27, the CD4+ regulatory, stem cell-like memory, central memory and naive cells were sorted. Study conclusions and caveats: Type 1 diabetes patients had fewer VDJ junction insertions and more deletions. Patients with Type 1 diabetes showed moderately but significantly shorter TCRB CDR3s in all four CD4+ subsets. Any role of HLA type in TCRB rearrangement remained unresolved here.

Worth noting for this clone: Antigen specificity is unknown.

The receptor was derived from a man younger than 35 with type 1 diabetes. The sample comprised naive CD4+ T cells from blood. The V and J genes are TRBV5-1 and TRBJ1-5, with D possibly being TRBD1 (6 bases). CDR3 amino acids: CASSLGQEDQPQHF. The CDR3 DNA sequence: TGCGCCAGCAGCTTGGGACAGGAGGATCAGCCCCAGCATTTT.